The 8 T cell receptor beta chains in this list originate from one sample, sequenced in a study of early T cells in non-severe SARS-CoV-2 infection. TCRdb reprocessed the 5' RACE reads via MiXCR and lists one record per CDR3 protein. The sample contains 85,000 to 100,000 distinct CDR3 sequences, about 10% of which appear only once. Input material: whole blood. The receptor set was obtained from an adult who was a healthcare worker with PCR-confirmed SARS-CoV-2 infection or an uninfected control (not recorded which).

The CDR3 DNA sequence: TGTGCCACCAGTCGGGCCACGGGATCGAACACCGGGGAGCTGTTTTTT. Protein: CATSRATGSNTGELFF. The chain uses TRBV24-1 and TRBJ2-2; possible D gene TRBD2, 5 bases. Trimming cost V 6 bases and J 0 bases, with 13 bases left between them. CDR3 length: 16 amino acids. Germline assignment: CDR1 KGHDR and CDR2 SFDVKD.

The rearrangement links TRBV7-9 to TRBJ2-3; D gene unclear. There are 16 residues in the CDR3. Germline CDR1 and CDR2: SEHNR and FQNEAQ (reference sequence). The ends were cut back, 2 bases at V and 0 bases at J, with 12 bases in the middle. Written as DNA, the CDR3 is TGTGCCAGCAGCTTAAGGCAGAGTGCTAGCACAGATACGCAGTATTTT. It yields the protein CASSLRQSASTDTQYF.

This chain uses TRBV12-3 or TRBV12-4 with TRBJ2-3; D may be TRBD2 (6 bases). The V gene lost 4 bases and the J gene lost 2 bases, with 16 bases spanning the gap. The CDR3 is 16 residues long. CDR3 in DNA: TGTGCCAGCAGTTCTTGGCGGGAAGCACTCACAGATACGCAGTATTTT. Amino acids: CASSSWREALTDTQYF.

This chain's CDR3 is CASSYSRGSWETQYF. CDR3 in DNA: TGTGCCAGCAGCTACTCGAGGGGCTCATGGGAGACCCAGTACTTC. The chain employs TRBV3-1 and TRBJ2-5; D tentatively reads TRBD1 or TRBD2 (5 bases each). This CDR3 comprises 15 residues. Germline V gene lookup returns CDR1 LGHDT and CDR2 YNNKEL (reference sequence). V dropped 5 bases and J dropped 5 bases, with 18 bases sitting between them.

A few counts support this clonotype. V usage is TRBV5-3 and J usage is TRBJ1-5, with D uncertain. TRBV5-3 is an open reading frame whose function is uncertain. Trimming pared 10 bases from V and 3 bases from J, leaving 14 bases between. CDR3 length: 13 residues. CDR3 sequence (DNA): TGTGCCCTAGTGAGGGTAACCAATCAGCCCCAGCATTTT. This translates into CALVRVTNQPQHF.

The chain couples TRBV20-1 to TRBJ1-5; 9 bases agree with TRBD1. In germline, CDR1 is DFQATT, CDR2 SNEGSKA (reference sequence). This CDR3 has 14 amino acids. The J segment lost 6 bases and the V segment lost 3 bases, leaving 6 bases of the junction unmatched. CDR3 nucleotide sequence: TGCAGTGCTAGTCCGACAGGGGGAGGTCAGCCCCAGCATTTT. Translation gives CSASPTGGGQPQHF.

This clonotype was detected ten times or more. The chain joins TRBV29-1 to TRBJ1-1, with D maybe TRBD1 (5 bases). The V gene's germline CDR1 is SQVTM and CDR2 ANQGSEA. This CDR3 region has 15 residues. V lost 3 bases and J lost 1, with 15 bases in between. CDR3 protein: CSVERRQGQNTEAFF. DNA of the CDR3: TGCAGCGTTGAGCGACGTCAGGGCCAGAACACTGAAGCTTTCTTT.

This clonotype was observed a few times. The V gene is TRBV29-1, the J gene TRBJ1-1; D unclear. The CDR3 extends over 10 amino acids. V gave up 7 bases and J gave up 3 bases, with 6 bases separating them. Per germline, CDR1 SQVTM and CDR2 ANQGSEA. CDR3 coding DNA: TGCAGCGCTAGAGACACTGAAGCTTTCTTT. Its protein product is CSARDTEAFF.